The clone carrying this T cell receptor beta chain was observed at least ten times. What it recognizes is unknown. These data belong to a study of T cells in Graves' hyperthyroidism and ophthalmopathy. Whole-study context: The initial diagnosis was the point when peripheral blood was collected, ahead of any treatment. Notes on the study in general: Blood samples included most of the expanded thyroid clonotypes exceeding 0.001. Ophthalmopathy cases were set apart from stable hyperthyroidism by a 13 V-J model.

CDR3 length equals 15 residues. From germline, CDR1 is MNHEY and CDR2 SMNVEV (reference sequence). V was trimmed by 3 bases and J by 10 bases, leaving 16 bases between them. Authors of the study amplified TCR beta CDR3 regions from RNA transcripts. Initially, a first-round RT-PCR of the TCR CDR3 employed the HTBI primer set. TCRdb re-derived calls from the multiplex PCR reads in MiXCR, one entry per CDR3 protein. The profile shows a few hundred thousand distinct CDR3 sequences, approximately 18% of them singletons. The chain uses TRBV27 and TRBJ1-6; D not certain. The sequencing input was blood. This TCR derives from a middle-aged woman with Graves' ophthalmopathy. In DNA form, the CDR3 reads TGTGCCAGCAGTTTGTCGGACCCCTATTTGTCACCCCTCCACTTT. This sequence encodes CASSLSDPYLSPLHF.